Reported below is one TCR beta chain. The V end lost 7 bases, the J end lost 0 bases, and 11 bases lay between the germline ends. The germline V gene encodes CDR1 SGHDT and CDR2 YYEEEE. The length of the CDR3 is 13 residues. This entry belongs to a study of blood T cell repertoires in COVID-19. Sequenced by immunoSEQ multiplex PCR; TCRdb stores in-frame clones only, minus some. The table shows 200,000 to 250,000 clones, with around 82% occurring only once. V gene TRBV5-6 combines with J gene TRBJ2-7; possibly TRBD1 for D (5 bases). Specimen: peripheral blood. The origin of this receptor is a woman in her thirties who had recovered from COVID-19. In DNA, the CDR3 is TGTGCCAGCCATATGACAGCCTCCTACGAGCAGTACTTC. Translation gives CASHMTASYEQYF.